The rows below give T cell receptor beta chains drawn from one sample of a study of blood T cell repertoires in COVID-19. Profiling relied on immunoSEQ multiplex PCR, and the TCRdb table lists in-frame clones only, not all of them. This table has some 220,000 clones, more than 75% appearing once. The sample was peripheral blood. These receptor sequences come from a middle-aged man who had recovered from COVID-19. Each CDR3 is given with its conserved first and last residue. Fields, in order: CDR3 DNA, CDR3 protein, CDR3 length, J gene, V gene, clone size, D gene. A D gene is named only where the DNA matches it firmly. Size tells how often a clone was seen (once, few, many) or the class of an expanded clone, and some rows leave it out.

cdr3_nt: TGTGCCAGCAGTCCCCATCGGAGCGGGGACCACAATGAGCAGTTCTTC; cdr3_aa: CASSPHRSGDHNEQFF; cdr3_length: 16; j_call: TRBJ2-1; v_call: TRBV27; clone_size: NA; d_call: TRBD2
cdr3_nt: TGTGCCAGCAGTTTAAGCGGGACTAGCACAGATACGCAGTATTTT; cdr3_aa: CASSLSGTSTDTQYF; cdr3_length: 15; j_call: TRBJ2-3; v_call: TRBV27; clone_size: once; d_call: TRBD2
cdr3_nt: TGTGCCAGCAGTTTCCCTTGGGACAGGGTCCAATTAGGTTCACCCCTCCACTTT; cdr3_aa: CASSFPWDRVQLGSPLHF; cdr3_length: 18; j_call: TRBJ1-6; v_call: TRBV28; clone_size: NA; d_call: TRBD1
cdr3_nt: TGTGCCAGCACCCCTCAGGGGTCCCGCTATGGCTACACCTTC; cdr3_aa: CASTPQGSRYGYTF; cdr3_length: 14; j_call: TRBJ1-2; v_call: TRBV11-2; clone_size: NA; d_call: NA
cdr3_nt: TGTGCCTGGAGTGTGGGGGCCTTAAATCAGCCCCAGCATTTT; cdr3_aa: CAWSVGALNQPQHF; cdr3_length: 14; j_call: TRBJ1-5; v_call: TRBV30; clone_size: NA; d_call: NA
cdr3_nt: TGTGCCAGCAGCTTGGAGGAAGGCGGGAGGGCCTCGCAGTACTTC; cdr3_aa: CASSLEEGGRASQYF; cdr3_length: 15; j_call: TRBJ2-7; v_call: TRBV5-8; clone_size: NA; d_call: TRBD2
cdr3_nt: TGTGCCAGCAGCTTGGGACAGGCCCGGGAGAGAAACACCATATATTTT; cdr3_aa: CASSLGQARERNTIYF; cdr3_length: 16; j_call: TRBJ1-3; v_call: TRBV9; clone_size: NA; d_call: TRBD1
cdr3_nt: TGTGCCAGCAGCTTGACCGAGGCTCGGGGAGAGACCCAGTACTTC; cdr3_aa: CASSLTEARGETQYF; cdr3_length: 15; j_call: TRBJ2-5; v_call: TRBV7-9; clone_size: NA; d_call: NA
cdr3_nt: TGTGCCAGCAGCCGGGGGGGGAACACCGGGGAGCTGTTTTTT; cdr3_aa: CASSRGGNTGELFF; cdr3_length: 14; j_call: TRBJ2-2; v_call: TRBV7-8; clone_size: NA; d_call: TRBD2
cdr3_nt: TGTGCCAGCAGCCATCCCTCAGGGACAGCCTTTCTAAACATTCAGTACTTC; cdr3_aa: CASSHPSGTAFLNIQYF; cdr3_length: 17; j_call: TRBJ2-4; v_call: TRBV3-1/TRBV3-2; clone_size: NA; d_call: TRBD1
cdr3_nt: TGCAGTGCTAGTGATACAGACAGGGCGAGCAACGAGCAGTACTTC; cdr3_aa: CSASDTDRASNEQYF; cdr3_length: 15; j_call: TRBJ2-7; v_call: TRBV20-1; clone_size: NA; d_call: TRBD1
cdr3_nt: TGTGCCAGCAGCCAAGAGATACTAGCGGGAGCCTACAATGAGCAGTTCTTC; cdr3_aa: CASSQEILAGAYNEQFF; cdr3_length: 17; j_call: TRBJ2-1; v_call: TRBV3-1/TRBV3-2; clone_size: NA; d_call: TRBD2